This record concerns one TCR beta chain sequence. No antigen is known for it. These data are taken from a study of response to subunit inactivated influenza vaccine. The study's findings and limits: Authors suggested seasonal influenza vaccinations each recruit few new T cells.

TCRdb redid the calling of the RT-PCR reads with MiXCR, one entry per CDR3 protein. The sample has about 700,000 distinct CDR3 sequences; roughly 15% are singletons. Trimming removed 5 bases from V and 7 bases from J; junction bases left unmatched: 10. This CDR3 is 15 amino acids long. Germline assignment: CDR1 LGHDT and CDR2 YNNKEL (reference sequence). The source material was PBMCs from blood, sampled approximately 15 days before vaccination. This sequence joins TRBV3-1 and TRBJ2-2; TRBD1 agrees at 7 bases. The TCR sequence derives from a man between 45 and 60 years old who received an inactivated influenza vaccine. The CDR3 DNA reads as TGTGCCAGCAGCTTACCGACAGGGATCGACGGGGAGCTGTTTTTT. As protein: CASSLPTGIDGELFF.